Each of the 30 T cell receptor beta chains below was sequenced from the same sample in a study of T cell responses to AZD1222 COVID-19 vaccine (dated by TCRdb to the early 2020s). Taken with the paper, the label for time point translates to: baseline before first vaccination. Libraries were built with the immunoSEQ multiplex PCR assay. Entries here come from immuneACCESS through TCRdb and include only in-frame sequences with V and J called. Some clones fail to appear in such tables; in the studies checked, an unresolved V gene covers under half of the shortfall, and the cause of the remainder is unknown. Present in this sample are around 130,000 clones, around 89% of which were seen just once. Under 4% of the sample goes to the ten largest clones. Sequencing used peripheral blood, obtained on day 0 of AZD1222 vaccination. These receptors were taken from an adult in good health.

The chain couples TRBV6-5 to TRBJ2-7; a possible D gene is TRBD2 (5 bases). The germline CDR1 and CDR2 sequences are MNHEY and SVGAGI. The CDR3 has 15 residues. V lost 4 bases and J lost 2, with 15 bases in between. The CDR3 region is CASSSHTHGTYEQYF. DNA of the CDR3: TGTGCCAGCAGTTCCCACACCCACGGGACCTACGAGCAGTACTTC.

The chain recombines TRBV9 with TRBJ1-4; possible D gene TRBD1, 5 bases. V lost 4 bases and J lost 12, with 19 bases in between. The CDR3 spans 14 residues. From germline, CDR1 is SGDLS and CDR2 YYNGEE. The CDR3 region is CASSLFGGIEELFF. CDR3 sequence (DNA): TGTGCCAGCAGCCTTTTCGGGGGGATCGAAGAACTGTTTTTT.

The V call is TRBV25-1, the J call TRBJ1-6; no clear D. Germline CDR1 and CDR2: MGHDK and SYGVNS. The V gene lost 3 bases and the J gene lost 8 bases, with 8 bases spanning the gap. This CDR3 is built from 13 residues. The CDR3 region is CASSDTRDSPLHF. The CDR3 coding sequence is TGTGCCAGCAGTGACACTCGTGATTCACCCCTCCACTTT.

V usage is TRBV5-5 and J usage is TRBJ1-5; the D is unclear. V was cut by 0 bases and J by 0 bases, with 10 bases left in between. The CDR3 loop spans 16 amino acids. Germline CDR1 SGHKS, CDR2 YYEKEE (reference sequence). CDR3 coding DNA: TGTGCCAGCAGCTTGGAAGGATTCTATAGCAATCAGCCCCAGCATTTT. Amino acid sequence: CASSLEGFYSNQPQHF.

The J gene is TRBJ1-2, the V gene TRBV7-9; TRBD1 agrees at 8 bases. The CDR3 has 13 residues. Trimming removed 7 bases from V and 7 bases from J; junction bases left unmatched: 8. CDR1 SEHNR and CDR2 FQNEAQ come from the germline V gene (reference sequence). CDR3 bases: TGTGCCAGCACCATCGACAGGGGAGGTGGCTACACCTTC. This codes for CASTIDRGGGYTF. Using reference TRBV7-9 and TRBJ1-2 for the parts outside the CDR3, the full variable domain is DTGVSQNPRHKITKRGQNVTFRCDPISEHNRLYWYRQTLGQGPEFLTYFQNEAQLEKSRLLSDRFSAERPKGSFSTLEIQRTEQGDSAMYLCASTIDRGGGYTFGSGTRLTVV.

The CDR3 nucleotides read TGTGCCAGCAGCTTACACTTCCAAGAGACCCAGTACTTC. It is translated as CASSLHFQETQYF. The V gene is TRBV7-2, the J gene TRBJ2-5; D is undetermined. CDR1 and CDR2 (germline): SGHTA, FQGNSA. Deletions cut 2 bases from V and 1 base from J, with 5 bases between. The CDR3 consists of 13 residues.

J is TRBJ1-5 and V is TRBV12-3 or TRBV12-4; D not resolved. Trimming took off 6 bases at V and 6 bases at J, with 12 bases between the two ends. This CDR3 has 13 amino acids. The CDR3 sequence: CASSPPVGQPQHF. As DNA, the CDR3 is TGTGCCAGCAGCCCGCCGGTGGGTCAGCCCCAGCATTTT.

This clone was detected only once. The chain has TRBV7-2 and TRBJ2-1; the match to TRBD2 covers 13 bases. The CDR3 contains 18 residues. Trimming cost V 5 bases and J 7 bases; bases outside gene matches: 14. CDR1 and CDR2 (germline): SGHTA, FQGNSA. This CDR3 reads CASSPPGRTSGRRNEQFF. The CDR3 DNA follows: TGTGCCAGCAGCCCACCAGGACGGACTAGCGGGAGAAGGAATGAGCAGTTCTTC.

This chain joins TRBV27 and TRBJ2-2; D is unresolved. Trimming took 3 bases from V and 9 from J, leaving 11 bases between them. CDR3 length: 13 residues. CDR1 and CDR2 (germline): MNHEY, SMNVEV (reference sequence). The CDR3 DNA reads as TGTGCCAGCAGTTTCCAACCAGTCCGGGAGCTGTTTTTT. It encodes CASSFQPVRELFF.

The chain links TRBV15 to TRBJ1-2; 7 nucleotides agree with TRBD1. V shed 3 bases and J 4 bases; nucleotides not matched to a gene: 8. CDR3 length: 15 amino acids. CDR1 LNHNV and CDR2 YYDKDF come from the germline V gene (reference sequence). As DNA, the CDR3 is TGTGCCACCAGCAGTTATTCGACAGGGTCCTATGGCTACACCTTC. Protein sequence: CATSSYSTGSYGYTF. The whole variable domain, remainder taken from reference TRBV15 and TRBJ1-2, is DAMVIQNPRYQVTQFGKPVTLSCSQTLNHNVMYWYQQKSSQAPKLLFHYYDKDFNNEADTPDNFQSRRPNTSFCFLDIRSPGLGDTAMYLCATSSYSTGSYGYTFGSGTRLTVV.

CDR3 DNA: TGTGCCAGCAGTGGGGAAGCGGGCCACCTCTCCTACAATGAGCAGTTCTTC. Encoded protein: CASSGEAGHLSYNEQFF. The chain links TRBV2 to TRBJ2-1; D perhaps matches TRBD2 (6 bases). CDR1 and CDR2 (germline): SNHLY, FYNNEI. CDR3 length equals 17 residues. V shed 4 bases and J shed 0 bases, with 16 bases lying between them.

V gene TRBV5-5 combines with J gene TRBJ1-5; D is perhaps TRBD1 (5 bases). With 1 base removed from V and 9 bases from J, the gap between germline ends came to 11 bases. CDR3 size: 13 residues. In germline, CDR1 is SGHKS, CDR2 YYEKEE (reference sequence). The CDR3 loop reads CASSLWGSPPQHF. As DNA, the CDR3 is TGTGCCAGCAGCTTGTGGGGGTCCCCGCCCCAGCATTTT.

This chain connects TRBV5-5 to TRBJ1-4; D unresolved. Germline-derived CDR1 and CDR2 are SGHKS and YYEKEE (reference sequence). V lost 1 base and J 7 bases, leaving 14 bases between the germline ends. CDR3 length: 15 residues. CDR3 sequence (DNA): TGTGCCAGCAGCTTGTTTGGCCGGGAGGGTGAAAAACTGTTTTTT. Translating gives CASSLFGREGEKLFF.

The chain couples TRBV7-2 to TRBJ2-3; the D is unclear. Per the germline V gene, CDR1 is SGHTA and CDR2 is FQGNSA. The CDR3 has 13 amino acids. Trimming shortened V by 4 bases and J by 2 bases, and 7 bases separated the two germline ends. The CDR3 DNA reads as TGTGCCAGCAGCTGGCTGTCCACAGATACGCAGTATTTT. Translating gives CASSWLSTDTQYF.

The genes are TRBV14 and TRBJ2-7, with unresolved D. The V and J ends lost 4 bases and 0 bases respectively, with 10 bases between them. The germline gives CDR1 SGHDN, CDR2 FVKESK. This CDR3 contains 14 residues. The CDR3 nucleotides are TGTGCCAGCAGCCCCCTTGTGGACTCCTACGAGCAGTACTTC. Its protein is CASSPLVDSYEQYF.

CDR3 region: CSVGQGTTNEKLFF. CDR3 coding DNA: TGCAGCGTGGGCCAGGGTACAACTAATGAAAAACTGTTTTTT. V gene TRBV29-1 combines with J gene TRBJ1-4; D is perhaps TRBD1 (5 bases). CDR3 length: 14 residues. Germline V gene lookup returns CDR1 SQVTM and CDR2 ANQGSEA. Trimming removed 6 bases from V and 0 bases from J, with 11 bases in between. The full variable domain, with the rest looked up from reference TRBV29-1 and TRBJ1-4, is SAVISQKPSRDICQRGTSLTIQCQVDSQVTMMFWYRQQPGQSLTLIATANQGSEATYESGFVIDKFPISRPNLTFSTLTVSNMSPEDSSIYLCSVGQGTTNEKLFFGSGTQLSVL.

The chain combines TRBV4-3 with TRBJ1-6, with D unclear. This CDR3 is 15 amino acids long. Germline V gives CDR1 LGHNA, CDR2 YSLEER. V shed 0 bases and J shed 4 bases, with 7 bases lying between them. The CDR3 here is CASSQEKGYNSPLHF. The CDR3 bases are TGCGCCAGCAGCCAAGAAAAAGGTTATAATTCACCCCTCCACTTT.

The chain carries TRBV15 and TRBJ1-5; tentative D call: TRBD1 (6 bases). The CDR3 extends over 13 amino acids. Trimming cost V 3 bases and J 6 bases, with 9 bases left between them. Germline V gene data show CDR1 as LNHNV and CDR2 as YYDKDF (reference sequence). CDR3 sequence (DNA): TGTGCCACCAGCAGGGGGGGGGCTCAGCCCCAGCATTTT. It codes for CATSRGGAQPQHF.

The genes are TRBV6-2 or TRBV6-3 and TRBJ2-5; D is unclear. With 4 bases removed from V and 5 bases from J, the gap between germline ends came to 8 bases. CDR1 MNHEY and CDR2 SVGEGT come from the germline V gene. CDR3 length equals 12 residues. The CDR3 bases are TGTGCCAGCAGTTTTGGTGTGGAGACCCAGTACTTC. Encoded protein: CASSFGVETQYF.

This chain links TRBV9 with TRBJ1-2; D is ambiguous. V was pared by 2 bases and J by 2 bases, with 4 bases between. Germline V lookup: CDR1 SGDLS, CDR2 YYNGEE. The CDR3 consists of 12 residues. The CDR3 reads CASSVDNYGYTF. The CDR3 nucleotides read TGTGCCAGCAGCGTCGACAACTATGGCTACACCTTC.

The rearrangement uses TRBV9 and TRBJ1-6, with 7 nucleotides matching TRBD1. The germline V gene has CDR1 SGDLS and CDR2 YYNGEE. This CDR3 is built from 17 residues. V lost 0 bases, J lost 10 bases, and 13 bases stayed unmatched. The CDR3 protein is CASSVAPGPGGSSPLHF. In DNA, the CDR3 is TGTGCCAGCAGCGTAGCCCCCGGGCCAGGGGGTTCATCACCCCTCCACTTT.

The chain links TRBV2 to TRBJ1-6, with 7 nucleotides matching TRBD1. CDR1 is SNHLY, CDR2 FYNNEI, per germline. The V segment lost 2 bases and the J segment 7 bases; nucleotides outside the gene matches: 8. This CDR3 has 16 amino acids. The CDR3 protein is CASSELGTASNSPLHF. CDR3 coding DNA: TGTGCCAGCAGTGAACTCGGGACAGCCTCAAATTCACCCCTCCACTTT. Full variable domain (remainder filled in from reference TRBV2 and TRBJ1-6): EPEVTQTPSHQVTQMGQEVILRCVPISNHLYFYWYRQILGQKVEFLVSFYNNEISEKSEIFDDQFSVERPDGSNFTLKIRSTKLEDSAMYFCASSELGTASNSPLHFGNGTRLTVT.

The chain joins TRBV5-1 to TRBJ2-6; D is uncertain. The ends were cut back, 9 bases at V and 4 bases at J, with 11 bases in the middle. Germline CDR1 SGHRS, CDR2 YFSETQ. The CDR3 runs to 13 residues. The CDR3 is CATQESGANVLTF. CDR3 in DNA: TGCGCCACCCAAGAATCGGGGGCCAACGTCCTGACTTTC.

This sequence joins TRBV5-1 and TRBJ2-1; 9 bases align to TRBD1. The CDR3 is 14 residues long. Trimming removed 4 bases from V and 4 bases from J; junction bases left unmatched: 3. CDR1 and CDR2 from the germline V gene are SGHRS and YFSETQ. The DNA of the CDR3 is TGCGCCAGCAGCGACGGACAGGGGTACAATGAGCAGTTCTTC. Amino acid sequence: CASSDGQGYNEQFF.

The chain combines TRBV27 with TRBJ2-3, with TRBD2 matching 10 bases. CDR3 length equals 16 residues. Germline V gene sequence: CDR1 MNHEY, CDR2 SMNVEV (reference sequence). Trimming removed 5 bases from V and 5 bases from J; junction bases left unmatched: 10. In DNA form, the CDR3 reads TGTGCCAGCAGTCCACGAAGCGGGGGGGCCGTAGATACGCAGTATTTT. Its protein is CASSPRSGGAVDTQYF.

The rearrangement uses TRBV18 and TRBJ2-1, with 14 bases that match TRBD2. In germline, CDR1 is KGHSH, CDR2 LQKENI. The junction had 5 bases not matched to a gene; V was cut back by 3 bases and J by 4 bases. The CDR3 is 17 amino acids. CDR3 region: CASSPGTSGRGYNEQFF. The CDR3 DNA sequence: TGTGCCAGCTCACCCGGGACTAGCGGGAGAGGGTACAATGAGCAGTTCTTC. Drawing the rest from reference TRBV18 and TRBJ2-1, the complete variable domain is NAGVMQNPRHLVRRRGQEARLRCSPMKGHSHVYWYRQLPEEGLKFMVYLQKENIIDESGMPKERFSAEFPKEGPSILRIQQVVRGDSAAYFCASSPGTSGRGYNEQFFGPGTRLTVL.

The chain links TRBV5-5 to TRBJ2-5, with 10 bases aligning to TRBD1. CDR1 is SGHKS and CDR2 is YYEKEE in the germline V gene (reference sequence). The CDR3 is 14 residues long. V shed 5 bases and J 4 bases; nucleotides not matched to a gene: 5. In nucleotides, the CDR3 is TGTGCCAGCAGACCATGGGACAGGGGAGAGACCCAGTACTTC. Its protein product is CASRPWDRGETQYF. The entire variable domain, with the rest obtained from reference TRBV5-5 and TRBJ2-5, is as follows: DAGVTQSPTHLIKTRGQQVTLRCSPISGHKSVSWYQQVLGQGPQFIFQYYEKEERGRGNFPDRFSARQFPNYSSELNVNALLLGDSALYLCASRPWDRGETQYFGPGTRLLVL.

This clone has only one observation. This chain joins TRBV7-2 and TRBJ1-2; maybe TRBD1 (5 bases). There are 14 residues in the CDR3. V was clipped by 5 bases and J by 10 bases, with 20 bases between them. CDR1 is SGHTA and CDR2 is FQGNSA in the germline V gene. The CDR3, as DNA: TGTGCCAGCAGCCTAGGGACCCATGAGCTAATCTACACCTTC. Translating it yields CASSLGTHELIYTF.

This chain connects TRBV19 to TRBJ2-7; a weak D match, TRBD1 (5 bases). Trimming removed 6 bases from V and 3 bases from J, with 12 bases in between. The germline CDR1 and CDR2 sequences are LNHDA and SQIVND (reference sequence). CDR3 length: 13 residues. The CDR3 region is CASSPQGSYEQYF. CDR3 in DNA: TGTGCCAGTAGCCCTCAGGGCAGCTACGAGCAGTACTTC.

The CDR3 sequence: CASSNYNEQFF. CDR3 sequence (DNA): TGTGCCAGCAGTAACTACAATGAGCAGTTCTTC. This chain uses TRBV9 with TRBJ2-1; D unclear. V shed 5 bases and J shed 3 bases, with 3 bases lying between them. The germline V gene has CDR1 SGDLS and CDR2 YYNGEE. The CDR3 has 11 residues.